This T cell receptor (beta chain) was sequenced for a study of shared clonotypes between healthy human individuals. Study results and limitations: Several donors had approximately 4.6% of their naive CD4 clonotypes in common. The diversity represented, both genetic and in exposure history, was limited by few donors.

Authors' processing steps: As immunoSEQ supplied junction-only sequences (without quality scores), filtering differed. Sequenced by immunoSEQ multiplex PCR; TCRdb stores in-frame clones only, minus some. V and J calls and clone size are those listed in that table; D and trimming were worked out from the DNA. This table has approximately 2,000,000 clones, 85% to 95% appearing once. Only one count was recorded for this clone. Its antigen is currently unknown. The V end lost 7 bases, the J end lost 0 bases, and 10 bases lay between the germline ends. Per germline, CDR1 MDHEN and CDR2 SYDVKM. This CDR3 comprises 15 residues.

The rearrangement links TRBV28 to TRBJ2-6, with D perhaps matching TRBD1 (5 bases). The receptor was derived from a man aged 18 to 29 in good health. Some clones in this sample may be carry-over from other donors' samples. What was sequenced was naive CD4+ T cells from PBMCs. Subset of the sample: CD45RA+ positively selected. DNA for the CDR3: TGTGCCAGCATCCAGGGTAGCTCTGGGGCCAACGTCCTGACTTTC. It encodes CASIQGSSGANVLTF.